The source of this T cell receptor (beta chain) is a study of breast tumors, draining lymph nodes, adjacent tissues (TCRdb year 2016). About the investigation overall: Breast cancer patients provided tumor, adjacent nontumor tissue and axillary lymph nodes, and the study compared the TCR beta repertoires across these three sources. In human breast cancer, the study set out to evaluate how tumor, surrounding tissue and draining lymph node repertoires relate to one another and whether T cells may move between these sites. General study outcomes and caveats: The data were judged consistent with most tumor T cells deriving from the lymph node and then expanding within tumor tissue. Tumor T-cell repertoires showed less diversity than lymph node repertoires and more diversity than nontumor tissue repertoires, and tumor T-cell repertoires showed preferential V and J gene usage. The conclusion that tumor T cells originate in lymph nodes was presented as consistent with a hypothesis rather than as directly demonstrated. Tumor and nontumor tissue repertoires were found to be significantly more similar in luminal-like than in basal-like breast cancer.

CDR1 is given as PRHDT and CDR2 as FYEKMQ, both from the germline V gene (reference sequence). The germline V and J ends show losses of 5 bases and 5 bases respectively, and no gene match explains 7 bases of the junction. From the cysteine through the phenylalanine, the CDR3 covers 15 amino acids. Only the CDR3 region is kept as DNA, spanning 45 bases read in frame from base 1. Lymph node samples came from the axillary draining lymph nodes of breast cancer patients. This clonotype was counted many times. Its binding antigen is unknown. Base qualities were left out, and no much larger clone turns up one base away. For sequencing, an Illumina HiSeq 2000 was employed. Multiplex PCR amplification was used to generate the TCR beta chain libraries. High-throughput sequencing was used to analyze the amplified TCR beta chain products. The raw public data were reprocessed by TCRdb itself: fastp quality trimming at Q25, MiXCR clonotype calling, in-frame beta chains only. Under each unique CDR3 protein, matching rows form one entry showing the most common genes and DNA. The sample table contains some 130,000 distinct CDR3 sequences; only one count was recorded for 20% of them. Roughly 3.6% of the sample lies in the top ten.

The chain joins TRBV13 to TRBJ2-3; 10 bases in the middle match TRBD1. This TCR came from a female donor with breast cancer. Some clones in this sample may be carry-over from other donors' samples. The material sequenced was axillary lymph node tissue. The nucleotide sequence reads as follows: TGTGCCAGCAGCAACCGACAGGGGGCCGTAGATACGCAGTATTTT. Its translation is CASSNRQGAVDTQYF.